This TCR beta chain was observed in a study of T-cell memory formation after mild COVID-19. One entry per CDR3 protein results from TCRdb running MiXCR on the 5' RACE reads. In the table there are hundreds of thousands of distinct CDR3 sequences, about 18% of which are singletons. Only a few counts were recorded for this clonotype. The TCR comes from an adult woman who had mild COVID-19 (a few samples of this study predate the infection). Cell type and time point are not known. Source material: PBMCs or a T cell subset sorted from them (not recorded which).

Written as DNA, the CDR3 is TGTGCCAGCAGCCATCACAAGGGGTCCCATTCACCCCTCCACTTT. Protein product: CASSHHKGSHSPLHF. The rearrangement uses TRBV3-1 and TRBJ1-6, with a weak D call TRBD1 (5 bases). The length of the CDR3 is 15 residues. Germline loops: CDR1 LGHDT, CDR2 YNNKEL (reference sequence). V shed 3 bases and J shed 8 bases, with 14 bases lying between them.